The 7 T cell receptor beta chains given below trace back to one sample, sequenced in a study of T-cell memory formation after mild COVID-19. TCRdb reprocessed the 5' RACE reads via MiXCR and lists one record per CDR3 protein. The data hold 350,000 to 550,000 distinct CDR3 sequences, with approximately 19% observed a single time. The material sequenced was PBMCs or a T cell subset sorted from them (not recorded which). Receptors originate from a man between 18 and 29 years old who had mild COVID-19 (a few samples of this study predate the infection). Cell type and time point are not known.

The J gene is TRBJ2-7, the V gene TRBV20-1; TRBD1 is a possible D gene (6 bases). The CDR3 is made up of 14 amino acids. Trimming pared 0 bases from V and 2 bases from J, leaving 11 bases between. In germline, CDR1 is DFQATT, CDR2 SNEGSKA (reference sequence). Here the CDR3 reads CSARDSDSAYEQYF. In DNA, the CDR3 is TGCAGTGCTAGAGACTCGGACAGCGCCTACGAGCAGTACTTC.

This clonotype was counted only a few times. This chain uses TRBV11-2 with TRBJ2-1; TRBD2 might be the D (7 bases). V lost 5 bases and J 11 bases, leaving 13 bases between the germline ends. Germline CDR1 SGHAT, CDR2 FQNNGV. The CDR3 length is 12 residues. Here the CDR3 reads CASSPPGGQQFF. CDR3 in DNA: TGTGCCAGCAGCCCCCCCGGGGGGCAGCAGTTCTTC.

This clonotype showed up just a few times. This chain connects TRBV7-3 to TRBJ1-2; perhaps TRBD1 as D (6 bases). The CDR3 contains 12 residues. Looked up from germline, CDR1 is SGHTA and CDR2 is FQGTGA. V dropped 4 bases and J dropped 8 bases, with 11 bases sitting between them. CDR3 residues: CASSSLGGGYTF. The CDR3 DNA sequence: TGTGCCAGCAGCTCACTGGGGGGCGGCTACACCTTC.

This clonotype showed up just a few times. The V gene is TRBV5-1, the J gene TRBJ1-1; tentatively, D is TRBD1 (5 bases). Trimming took off 1 base at V and 6 bases at J, with 13 bases between the two ends. The CDR3 is 14 residues long. The germline gives CDR1 SGHRS, CDR2 YFSETQ. The CDR3 DNA reads as TGCGCCAGCAGCTTGTCTATTTCAGGGCCTGAAGCTTTCTTT. This codes for CASSLSISGPEAFF.

The V call is TRBV10-3, the J call TRBJ2-2; TRBD1 agrees at 8 bases. Germline loops: CDR1 ENHRY, CDR2 SYGVKD. The CDR3 has 16 amino acids. The V segment lost 3 bases and the J segment 1 base; nucleotides outside the gene matches: 4. The CDR3 here is CAISEAGTGNTGELFF. Here the CDR3 DNA reads TGTGCCATCAGTGAAGCCGGGACAGGGAACACCGGGGAGCTGTTTTTT.

Points on this clonotype: It is likely a read error, because the conserved phenylalanine at the end of the CDR3 is missing. V gene TRBV9 combines with J gene TRBJ1-1, with no clear D. V was pared by 4 bases and J by 0 bases, with 10 bases between. Germline loops: CDR1 SGDLS, CDR2 YYNGEE. The CDR3 is 14 residues long. DNA for the CDR3: TGTGCCAGCAGCCAGAGTGGGTTGAACACTGAAGCTTTCCTT. Translated, it gives CASSQSGLNTEAFL.

This clonotype has only a few counts. The rearrangement links TRBV9 to TRBJ2-5; 10 nucleotides line up with TRBD2. Germline V lookup: CDR1 SGDLS, CDR2 YYNGEE. The CDR3 is 15 residues long. V shed 4 bases, J shed 4 bases, and the junction held 7 bases outside the gene matches. The DNA of the CDR3 is TGTGCCAGCAGCCCCACTCCTAGCGGGGGAGAGACCCAGTACTTC. It codes for CASSPTPSGGETQYF.